This passage covers 19 T cell receptor beta chains from one sample sequenced in a study of cytomegalovirus exposure and HLA in healthy donors. Primers: 60 Vbeta forward and 13 Jbeta reverse. The protocol was immunoSEQ multiplex PCR, while the TCRdb copy is restricted to in-frame clones and leaves out a portion. The profile shows fewer than 120,000 clones, roughly 78% of them singletons. Sequenced input: PBMCs. The source of these receptors is a woman under 40 in good health and CMV-seronegative.

The J gene is TRBJ1-1, the V gene TRBV5-6, with D unresolved. The germline V and J ends were trimmed by 4 bases and 8 bases, with 15 bases remaining between them. The CDR3 has 13 residues. CDR1 SGHDT and CDR2 YYEEEE come from the germline V gene. CDR3 coding DNA: TGTGCCAGCAGCACCGGAGGCGCCACGGAAGCTTTCTTT. Translation: CASSTGGATEAFF.

The V and J genes are TRBV4-3 and TRBJ1-2, with TRBD1 as a possible D gene (6 bases). CDR1 is LGHNA and CDR2 is YSLEER in the germline V gene. V lost 0 bases, J lost 3 bases, and 14 bases lay in between. This CDR3 comprises 16 residues. CDR3 region: CASSQDPDSLHYGYTF. CDR3 nucleotides: TGCGCCAGCAGCCAAGACCCGGACAGCCTGCACTATGGCTACACCTTC.

V and J are TRBV4-1 and TRBJ2-1, with TRBD1 identical over 11 bases. Germline values: CDR1 MGHRA, CDR2 YSYEKL. CDR3 length equals 17 residues. V trimming: 3 bases; J trimming: 7 bases; junction bases outside the gene matches: 11. CDR3 bases: TGCGCCAGCAGCCACACACCGGGACAGGGGGTTCGGAATGAGCAGTTCTTC. It codes for CASSHTPGQGVRNEQFF.

This clone occurred a few times. This chain joins TRBV4-1 and TRBJ1-2; TRBD1 matches at 11 bases. The V gene's germline CDR1 is MGHRA and CDR2 YSYEKL. CDR3 length: 14 residues. The trim removed 3 bases at V and 9 bases at J, leaving 6 bases unmatched. CDR3 amino acids: CASSQGGQGASYTF. The CDR3 DNA follows: TGCGCCAGCAGCCAGGGTGGACAGGGGGCAAGCTACACCTTC.

The chain is built from TRBV27 and TRBJ1-2; 9 positions match TRBD1. The ends lost 6 bases at V and 4 bases at J; junction bases unmatched: 6. Germline values: CDR1 MNHEY, CDR2 SMNVEV (reference sequence). The CDR3 is made up of 14 amino acids. In DNA form, the CDR3 reads TGTGCCAGCAGCGGACAGGGGAGTGGCTATGGCTACACCTTC. It specifies CASSGQGSGYGYTF.

The rearrangement uses TRBV7-2 and TRBJ1-2; 8 bases are a match to TRBD1. From germline, CDR1 is SGHTA and CDR2 FQGNSA. The CDR3 is made up of 11 amino acids. The junction had 3 bases not matched to a gene; V was cut back by 5 bases and J by 10 bases. The CDR3 here is CASSPQGAYTF. The CDR3 coding sequence is TGTGCCAGCAGCCCTCAGGGGGCCTACACCTTC.

V gene TRBV7-2 combines with J gene TRBJ1-3; 7 bases are a match to TRBD1. The CDR3 loop spans 14 amino acids. Trimming removed 3 bases from V and 2 bases from J; junction bases left unmatched: 1. The V gene's germline CDR1 is SGHTA and CDR2 FQGNSA. CDR3 residues: CASSLDRTGNTIYF. CDR3 nucleotide sequence: TGTGCCAGCAGCTTGGACAGGACTGGAAACACCATATATTTT.

The V call is TRBV6-5, the J call TRBJ1-1; 7 bases line up with TRBD1. Per the germline V gene, CDR1 is MNHEY and CDR2 is SVGAGI. The CDR3 contains 15 residues. J was trimmed by 0 bases and V by 6 bases; bases with no gene match: 7. CDR3 nucleotides: TGTGCCAGCAGACCGGGACAGTCTATGAACACTGAAGCTTTCTTT. As protein: CASRPGQSMNTEAFF.

CDR3 nucleotide sequence: TGCGCCAGCAGGGGATGGACAGGTTGTAATGAAAAACTGTTTTTT. Translating it yields CASRGWTGCNEKLFF. The chain combines TRBV10-1 with TRBJ1-4; 7 nucleotides agree with TRBD1. Losses at the gene ends were 6 bases for V and 4 bases for J; bases not matched to a gene: 8. Germline lookup yields CDR1 WNHNN and CDR2 SYGVQD (reference sequence). The CDR3 extends over 15 amino acids.

This chain links TRBV7-9 with TRBJ1-1; 8 bases map to TRBD1. This CDR3 is 18 amino acids long. The V gene end was trimmed by 2 bases and the J gene end by 2 bases; junction bases not matched to a gene: 13. Germline V CDR1 and CDR2: SEHNR, FQNEAQ (reference sequence). In DNA, the CDR3 is TGTGCCAGCAGCTTATTCCCAGACGGGACAGGACCAAACACTGAAGCTTTCTTT. Protein sequence: CASSLFPDGTGPNTEAFF. Full variable domain (rest looked up from reference TRBV7-9 and TRBJ1-1): DTGVSQNPRHKITKRGQNVTFRCDPISEHNRLYWYRQTLGQGPEFLTYFQNEAQLEKSRLLSDRFSAERPKGSFSTLEIQRTEQGDSAMYLCASSLFPDGTGPNTEAFFGQGTRLTVV.

The chain uses TRBV5-1 and TRBJ1-4; 7 bases are a match to TRBD1. V lost 4 bases, J lost 0 bases, and 15 bases stayed unmatched. Germline-derived CDR1 and CDR2 are SGHRS and YFSETQ. CDR3 length: 19 amino acids. CDR3 in amino acids: CASSRKGITGAPTNEKLFF. Written as DNA, the CDR3 is TGCGCCAGCAGCAGGAAGGGCATCACAGGGGCCCCAACTAATGAAAAACTGTTTTTT.

The chain carries TRBV6-5 and TRBJ1-5, with TRBD1 matching 7 bases. This CDR3 spans 15 amino acids. Germline values: CDR1 MNHEY, CDR2 SVGAGI. J gave up 0 bases and V 6 bases, and 5 bases lay outside the gene matches. Here the CDR3 reads CASRSGTDSNQPQHF. CDR3 bases: TGTGCCAGCAGATCCGGGACAGATAGCAATCAGCCCCAGCATTTT.

CDR3 in amino acids: CASSPNKIGQGYEQYF. The CDR3 bases are TGCGCCAGCAGCCCTAACAAAATCGGACAGGGCTACGAGCAGTACTTC. This chain uses TRBV4-1 with TRBJ2-7; 8 nucleotides align to TRBD1. With 4 bases clipped from V and 3 bases from J, the junction kept 11 bases outside the gene matches. Germline V gene data show CDR1 as MGHRA and CDR2 as YSYEKL. This CDR3 comprises 16 residues.

The chain links TRBV4-1 to TRBJ2-3; 9 positions agree with TRBD1. Trimming took 4 bases from V and 3 from J; bases not matched to a gene: 8. Per the germline V gene, CDR1 is MGHRA and CDR2 is YSYEKL. The CDR3 loop spans 16 amino acids. The CDR3, as DNA: TGCGCCAGCAGCCGATCCGGACAGGGGAGGACAGATACGCAGTATTTT. As protein: CASSRSGQGRTDTQYF.

This clone turned up a few times. The rearrangement uses TRBV6-5 and TRBJ2-7; TRBD2 agrees at 7 bases. The CDR3 consists of 15 residues. The germline CDR1 and CDR2 sequences are MNHEY and SVGAGI. V lost 0 bases and J lost 7; bases outside the gene matches: 9. Here the CDR3 DNA reads TGTGCCAGCAGTTACTCGGCGGGAGTGCCGCGGGAGCAGTACTTC. Translation gives CASSYSAGVPREQYF.

CDR3 protein: CASSLERATNEKLFF. Here the CDR3 DNA reads TGTGCCAGCTCACTCGAGAGAGCAACTAATGAAAAACTGTTTTTT. The chain employs TRBV18 and TRBJ1-4, with unresolved D. Germline V CDR1 and CDR2: KGHSH, LQKENI. V lost 4 bases and J 0 bases, leaving 9 bases between the germline ends. This CDR3 is 15 amino acids long.

The J gene is TRBJ1-2, the V gene TRBV4-3; D gene ambiguous. Trimming removed 0 bases at V and 4 bases at J, with 12 bases between. The CDR3 covers 15 residues. Germline V gene lookup returns CDR1 LGHNA and CDR2 YSLEER. CDR3 region: CASSQDSGFGYGYTF. The CDR3 DNA follows: TGCGCCAGCAGCCAAGATTCGGGGTTCGGCTATGGCTACACCTTC.

This clone has only a few counts. Here the CDR3 DNA reads TGTGCCAGCAGCCTCGCGGGCACGAACACTGAAGCTTTCTTT. Protein sequence: CASSLAGTNTEAFF. This chain uses TRBV28 with TRBJ1-1; no firm D call. Germline loops: CDR1 MDHEN, CDR2 SYDVKM. Trimming took off 6 bases at V and 1 base at J, with 12 bases between the two ends. CDR3 length: 14 residues. Using reference TRBV28 and TRBJ1-1 for the parts outside the CDR3, the full variable domain is DVKVTQSSRYLVKRTGEKVFLECVQDMDHENMFWYRQDPGLGLRLIYFSYDVKMKEKGDIPEGYSVSREKKERFSLILESASTNQTSMYLCASSLAGTNTEAFFGQGTRLTVV.

This clone is a singleton in its sample. One end of the junction fails to match germline, which may point to a read error. Other nucleotide sequences in the sample specify the same CDR3. The rearrangement links TRBV4-1 to TRBJ1-1; D is perhaps TRBD1 (6 bases). There are 15 residues in the CDR3. CDR1 and CDR2 from the germline V gene are MGHRA and YSYEKL. Here the CDR3 DNA reads TGCGCCAGCAGCCAACCCTGGGGGCGAAACACTGAAGCCTTCTTT. This sequence encodes CASSQPWGRNTEAFF.